The T cell receptor (beta chain) described here comes from a study of regulatory T cells in long-lasting Graves disease. iRepertoire HTBI primers and Arm-PCR of CDR3 regions built TCR beta libraries. Using its own MiXCR run on the multiplex PCR reads, TCRdb lists one record per CDR3 protein. The sample has fewer than 400,000 distinct CDR3 sequences; around a fifth are singletons. This sample's time point: persistent/refractory GD, antithyroid drugs over 5 years with positive TRAb. With RNA extracted from PBMCs as input, the TCR library was made. Deletions cut 2 bases from V and 4 bases from J, with 14 bases between. Germline CDR1 reads MDHEN; CDR2 reads SYDVKM. The CDR3 consists of 15 residues.

The chain couples TRBV28 to TRBJ1-2; perhaps TRBD1 as D (6 bases). The source is a female donor with Graves disease. The sample consisted of peripheral blood mononuclear cells (PBMCs), taken when the disease was refractory, from a patient treated with antithyroid drugs. In DNA form, the CDR3 reads TGTGCCAGCAGTTTAATGGGGGGGGCCGGCTATGGCTACACCTTC. Translated, it gives CASSLMGGAGYGYTF.